The 13 T cell receptor beta chains reported below all come from one sample, sequenced in a study of vaccination and CD4 T cells after COVID-19. Treatment here: approximately nine-day PBMC culture with coronavirus spike peptide pools or control peptides (ViraFEST assay). For these receptors, no antigen is known. With the Oncomine TCR Beta short-read assay, DNA from cultured CD4+ T cells was sequenced. One entry per CDR3 protein results from TCRdb running MiXCR on the PCR reads. This table has over 10,000 distinct CDR3 sequences, around 45% appearing once. Source: CD4+ T cells from blood, cultured in vitro, taken after SARS-CoV-2 vaccination. The receptor set was obtained from a human donor who had recovered from COVID-19.

This clonotype was detected only a few times. The J gene is TRBJ1-1, the V gene TRBV6-2 or TRBV6-3; D may be TRBD1 (5 bases). The V gene's germline CDR1 is MNHEY and CDR2 SVGEGT. Trimming stripped 7 bases from V and 3 bases from J, with 18 bases between. This CDR3 is 15 amino acids long. DNA for the CDR3: TGTGCCAGCAATCGCCCAGGGCCGGAGGACACTGAAGCTTTCTTT. This gives the protein CASNRPGPEDTEAFF.

The V gene is TRBV20-1, the J gene TRBJ2-7; 11 positions match TRBD2. Trimming removed 6 bases from V and 7 bases from J; junction bases left unmatched: 14. This CDR3 has 15 residues. In germline, CDR1 is DFQATT, CDR2 SNEGSKA (reference sequence). This CDR3 is CSAEHLAGGLNEQYF. Here the CDR3 DNA reads TGCAGTGCAGAGCACCTAGCGGGAGGTTTAAATGAGCAGTACTTC.

This chain uses TRBV2 with TRBJ2-7; 8 positions match TRBD1. J gave up 11 bases and V 6 bases, and 6 bases lay outside the gene matches. The CDR3 runs 11 residues. CDR1 SNHLY and CDR2 FYNNEI come from the germline V gene. In DNA, the CDR3 is TGTGCCAGCAGGTCGAAGGGACAGGAGTACTTC. Its translation: CASRSKGQEYF.

The chain links TRBV11-2 to TRBJ1-5, with no clear D. Germline V gene data show CDR1 as SGHAT and CDR2 as FQNNGV. CDR3 length: 15 residues. Deletions cut 1 base from V and 1 base from J, with 8 bases between. DNA for the CDR3: TGTGCCAGCAGCTTAGTATCCGGGAGCAATCAGCCCCAGCATTTT. It is translated as CASSLVSGSNQPQHF.

This clonotype was detected only a few times. The V call is TRBV24-1, the J call TRBJ2-1; either TRBD1 or TRBD2 may supply D (5 bases each). V lost 3 bases and J lost 4, with 15 bases in between. Germline V gene lookup returns CDR1 KGHDR and CDR2 SFDVKD. The CDR3 runs 16 residues. As DNA, the CDR3 is TGTGCCACCAGTGATCACCGGGACGCAGGTTACAATGAGCAGTTCTTC. Its translation: CATSDHRDAGYNEQFF.

The chain uses TRBV6-5 and TRBJ2-3; 11 bases match TRBD2. This CDR3 has 16 amino acids. Germline V CDR1 and CDR2: MNHEY, SVGAGI. V shed 2 bases and J 0 bases; nucleotides not matched to a gene: 1. In nucleotides, the CDR3 is TGTGCCAGCAGTTACGGGACTAGCGGTAGCACAGATACGCAGTATTTT. Protein product: CASSYGTSGSTDTQYF.

This chain links TRBV11-1 with TRBJ2-7, with 9 nucleotides matching TRBD2. CDR1 is SGHAT and CDR2 is FQDESV in the germline V gene (reference sequence). The CDR3 totals 16 residues. With 1 base clipped from V and 4 bases from J, the junction kept 8 bases outside the gene matches. CDR3 region: CASSLERLAGMYEQYF. The CDR3 DNA reads TGTGCCAGCAGCTTAGAGCGCCTAGCGGGGATGTACGAGCAGTACTTC.

The CDR3 nucleotides read TGTGCCAGCAGTTTAGTCCGCACAGATACGCAGTATTTT. The encoded protein is CASSLVRTDTQYF. V is TRBV12-3 or TRBV12-4 and J is TRBJ2-3; D is undetermined. V was trimmed by 1 base and J by 1 base, leaving 3 bases between them. This CDR3 has 13 amino acids.

This clonotype was counted a few times. The V gene is TRBV6-1, the J gene TRBJ2-3; 10 bases are a match to TRBD2. The CDR3 is 14 residues long. Germline-derived CDR1 and CDR2 are MNHNS and SASEGT. The V gene end was trimmed by 8 bases and the J gene end by 4 bases; junction bases not matched to a gene: 6. The CDR3 loop is CASSSGGGSDTQYF. DNA of the CDR3: TGTGCCAGCTCTAGCGGGGGAGGATCAGATACGCAGTATTTT.

The CDR3 DNA sequence: TGTGCCAGCAGCTGGATTGGGACGGCGACCCAGTACTTC. Its protein is CASSWIGTATQYF. The chain carries TRBV7-2 and TRBJ2-5; D tentatively fits TRBD1 or TRBD2 (5 bases each). The V gene lost 4 bases and the J gene lost 7 bases, with 13 bases spanning the gap. CDR3 length equals 13 residues. Germline V gives CDR1 SGHTA, CDR2 FQGNSA.

The chain joins TRBV20-1 to TRBJ2-1; D is perhaps TRBD2 (5 bases). Trimming cost V 8 bases and J 10 bases, with 21 bases left between them. CDR1 and CDR2 (germline): DFQATT, SNEGSKA (reference sequence). CDR3 length: 13 amino acids. The CDR3 loop is CSTRLVATKEQFF. The DNA of the CDR3 is TGCAGTACCCGGTTGGTAGCGACAAAGGAGCAGTTCTTC.

The V and J genes are TRBV10-3 and TRBJ2-1; 8 bases are a match to TRBD2. With V trimmed by 3 bases and J by 4 bases, 5 bases remained unmatched. CDR3 length: 15 amino acids. From germline, CDR1 is ENHRY and CDR2 SYGVKD. DNA of the CDR3: TGTGCCATCAGTGATTCCGGGGGGGCATACAATGAGCAGTTCTTC. Translation gives CAISDSGGAYNEQFF.

This clonotype occurred a few times. V gene TRBV7-8 combines with J gene TRBJ2-3; 9 bases align to TRBD1. J was trimmed by 0 bases and V by 5 bases; bases with no gene match: 9. The CDR3 totals 17 residues. CDR1 SGHVS and CDR2 FQNEAQ come from the germline V gene. The DNA of the CDR3 is TGTGCCAGCAGCCTACAACAGGGGGCCCGAAGCACAGATACGCAGTATTTT. This sequence encodes CASSLQQGARSTDTQYF. Full variable domain (rest looked up from reference TRBV7-8 and TRBJ2-3): GAGVSQSPRYKVAKRGQDVALRCDPISGHVSLFWYQQALGQGPEFLTYFQNEAQLDKSGLPSDRFFAERPEGSVSTLKIQRTQQEDSAVYLCASSLQQGARSTDTQYFGPGTRLTVL.